A selection of T cell receptor beta chains follows, all from one sample in a study of Graves' ophthalmopathy and Graves' hyperthyroidism. TCRdb used MiXCR to reprocess the multiplex PCR reads, holding one entry per CDR3 protein. The sample includes hundreds of thousands of distinct CDR3 sequences, around a fifth of them seen just once. Sequenced material: peripheral blood. Receptors originate from a woman in her late teens or twenties with stable Graves' hyperthyroidism. Both conserved end residues are part of each CDR3. A D gene is named only where the DNA matches it firmly. Expanded clones are given a class, and other clones once, few, many or no size at all.

>TRBV29-1|TRBJ1-2|TRBD1|17|-
TGCAGCGTCGCCTCGACAGGGAGCGGGGGCTCCTCCTATGGCTACACCTTC
CSVASTGSGGSSYGYTF
>TRBV11-2|TRBJ2-6|TRBD1|17|many
TGTGCCAGCACTCCGGGACAGGGGGCTTCAGGGGCCAACGTCCTGACTTTC
CASTPGQGASGANVLTF
>TRBV7-3|TRBJ2-7|-|15|-
TGTGCCAGCAGCTTAGATGAGAGGCTAGCGAACGAGCAGTACTTC
CASSLDERLANEQYF
>TRBV7-9|TRBJ1-1|-|10|many
TGTGCCAGCAGCTCCACTGAAGCTTTCTTT
CASSSTEAFF
>TRBV12-3/TRBV12-4|TRBJ2-7|-|13|many
TGTGCCAGCACTCCCCAGGGAACCTACGAGCAGTACTTC
CASTPQGTYEQYF
>TRBV10-3|TRBJ2-5|-|14|many
TGTGCAACCAGCAGGGAGTCCAGCCAAGAGACCCAGTACTTC
CATSRESSQETQYF
>TRBV20-1|TRBJ1-1|TRBD1|14|many
TGCAGTGTTTTAAGACAGGGGGTCGGGACTGAAGCTTTCTTT
CSVLRQGVGTEAFF
>TRBV7-2|TRBJ2-5|-|14|few
TGTGCCAGCAGCCAACCCCCCCAGCAAGAGACCCAGTACTTC
CASSQPPQQETQYF
>TRBV6-1|TRBJ1-5|TRBD1|16|-
TGTGCCAGCAGTGAATGGACAGGGGCGGCCAATCAGCCCCAGCATTTT
CASSEWTGAANQPQHF
>TRBV13|TRBJ2-7|TRBD1|16|-
TGTGCCAGCAGCCGTTACCCCGGGACAGGGGGACACGAGCAGTACTTC
CASSRYPGTGGHEQYF
>TRBV30|TRBJ1-6|-|13|-
TGTGCCTGGAACCCGTCGACACCGCGTCCCCTCCACTTT
CAWNPSTPRPLHF
>TRBV27|TRBJ1-5|-|16|many
TGTGCCAGCAGTTTAATGGGAGGGGATAGCAATCAGCCCCAGCATTTT
CASSLMGGDSNQPQHF
>TRBV28|TRBJ1-5|-|15|many
TGTGCCAGCAGTTTATGGTCAGGGAGGGGTCAGCCCCAGCATTTT
CASSLWSGRGQPQHF
>TRBV6-5|TRBJ2-7|TRBD1|14|many
TGTGCCAGCAGTATTACAGGGGTCGACTACGAGCAGTACTTC
CASSITGVDYEQYF
>TRBV12-3/TRBV12-4|TRBJ1-1|-|14|many
TGTGCCAGCAGCCCGACAGGAGGGAGCACTGAAGCTTTCTTT
CASSPTGGSTEAFF
>TRBV6-5|TRBJ1-6|-|14|many
TGTGCCAGCAGTTACTGGACCCTATATTCACCCCTCCACTTT
CASSYWTLYSPLHF
>TRBV27|TRBJ1-1|-|15|many
TGTGCCAGCAGTTTGCAGGGGAACTTCGGTAGTGAAGCTTTCTTT
CASSLQGNFGSEAFF
>TRBV20-1|TRBJ1-2|TRBD1|16|many
TGCAGTGCTAGAGGAATCGGGACAGGTGCTAACTATGGCTACACCTTC
CSARGIGTGANYGYTF
>TRBV5-1|TRBJ2-2|-|14|-
TGCGCCAGCCGGGTGACAAGAAACACCGGGGAGCTGTTTTTT
CASRVTRNTGELFF
>TRBV18|TRBJ2-7|TRBD1|15|few
TGTGCCAGCTCACGAGGACAGGGGGCTACCTACGAGCAGTACTTC
CASSRGQGATYEQYF
>TRBV28|TRBJ2-7|-|12|-
TGTGCCAGCAGCCAGGATGCCTACGAGCAGTACTTC
CASSQDAYEQYF
>TRBV20-1|TRBJ1-6|TRBD1|16|many
TGCAGTGCTAGAACTGCCCCGGGGACAGGGTATTCACCCCTCCACTTT
CSARTAPGTGYSPLHF
>TRBV20-1|TRBJ2-2|-|15|many
TGCAGTGCTGAATCGGGGGGCAAGAACACCGGGGAGCTGTTTTTT
CSAESGGKNTGELFF
>TRBV12-3/TRBV12-4|TRBJ1-5|-|16|-
TGTGCCAGCAGTGGCAATCAGGGGTATAGCAGTCAGCCCCAGCATTTT
CASSGNQGYSSQPQHF
>TRBV19|TRBJ1-1|-|17|many
TGTGCCAGTAGTAGGCTACAGGGCCGGGGACGCGACACTGAAGCTTTCTTT
CASSRLQGRGRDTEAFF
>TRBV28|TRBJ2-7|-|14|many
TGTGCCAGCAGTCCTCCGTCCGGCTCCTACGAGCAGTACTTC
CASSPPSGSYEQYF
>TRBV4-1|TRBJ1-2|-|15|-
TGCGCCAGCAGCCAAGAGGGCCCAGCCGACTATGGCTACACCTTC
CASSQEGPADYGYTF
>TRBV15|TRBJ1-1|TRBD1|16|few
TGTGCCACCAGCAGAGGGCCCCAGGGGGCGCACGCTGAAGCTTTCTTT
CATSRGPQGAHAEAFF
>TRBV4-2|TRBJ1-1|-|16|many
TGTGCCAGCAGCCAAGATGTCGTACAGGGTAACACTGAAGCTTTCTTT
CASSQDVVQGNTEAFF
>TRBV28|TRBJ1-2|TRBD1|13|many
TGTGCCAGCGGCCTCAGGGGGGAGCGAGGCTACACCTTC
CASGLRGERGYTF
>TRBV6-1|TRBJ2-2|TRBD1|14|few
TGTGCCAGCGGCTGGACAGGGTTCACCGGGGAGCTGTTTTTT
CASGWTGFTGELFF
>TRBV19|TRBJ1-5|-|12|-
TGTGCCAGTAGTAAGGGCTTGCAGCCCCAGCATTTT
CASSKGLQPQHF
>TRBV12-3/TRBV12-4|TRBJ1-2|-|15|many
TGTGCCAGCAGTTTTACGACAGAATCTAACTATGGCTACACCTTC
CASSFTTESNYGYTF
>TRBV28|TRBJ1-2|TRBD1|16|many
TGTGCCAGCAGGGGGGGGACAGGGCGTCGGGTCTATGGCTACACCTTC
CASRGGTGRRVYGYTF
>TRBV5-1|TRBJ2-7|TRBD2|15|-
TGCGCCAGCAGCTCCACGACTAGCGGGAGTTACGAGCAGTACTTC
CASSSTTSGSYEQYF
>TRBV20-1|TRBJ2-7|TRBD1|16|-
TGCAGTGCTAGAGGAGGCATTAGGACAGGGCGCTACGAGCAGTACTTC
CSARGGIRTGRYEQYF
>TRBV20-1|TRBJ2-5|-|13|-
TGCAGTGCCGCCACCTGGGCCCGGGAGACCCAGTACTTC
CSAATWARETQYF
>TRBV12-3/TRBV12-4|TRBJ1-2|-|11|-
TGTGCCAGCAGTTCTAGGGGAGGCTACACCTTC
CASSSRGGYTF
>TRBV12-3/TRBV12-4|TRBJ2-7|-|13|many
TGTGCCAGCAGTTGGGCTAGCTCCTACGAGCAGTACTTC
CASSWASSYEQYF
>TRBV6-1|TRBJ2-2|TRBD2|15|many
TGTGCCAGCAGTGAAGGGACTAGCTCCTCCGGGGAGCTGTTTTTT
CASSEGTSSSGELFF
>TRBV3-1|TRBJ2-7|-|13|-
TGTGCCAGCAGCCAACGCGGTACCTACGAGCAGTACTTC
CASSQRGTYEQYF